What follows are 13 T cell receptor beta chains derived from one specimen sequenced in a study of T-cell reconstitution after alpha-beta-depleted transplantation in children. This sample's TCRbeta library carried unique molecular identifier barcodes. TCRdb reanalysed the PCR reads using MiXCR and keeps one entry per CDR3 protein. The profile shows roughly 200,000 distinct CDR3 sequences, about 9.2% of them singletons. The sequenced sample was PBMCs from the stem cell graft donor, obtained from the stem cell graft. Receptors were obtained from a human donor who donated a stem cell graft to a child with acute lymphoblastic leukemia.

Only a few counts were recorded for this clonotype. The V gene is TRBV7-2, the J gene TRBJ2-1, with a weak D call TRBD2 (5 bases). CDR1 is SGHTA, CDR2 FQGNSA, per germline. This CDR3 is built from 12 residues. V was trimmed by 4 bases and J by 15 bases, leaving 16 bases between them. DNA of the CDR3: TGTGCCAGCAGCTCTGACGGCGGGCGCCCGTTCTTC. Translating it yields CASSSDGGRPFF.

The chain combines TRBV2 with TRBJ2-3, with 7 bases identical to TRBD2. There are 16 residues in the CDR3. Germline CDR1 and CDR2: SNHLY and FYNNEI. With 1 base clipped from V and 3 bases from J, the junction kept 7 bases outside the gene matches. Here the CDR3 DNA reads TGTGCCAGCAGTGAAGGGGCTAGCGGTTCGACAGATACGCAGTATTTT. Protein sequence: CASSEGASGSTDTQYF.

This clonotype has more than one count but fewer than ten. The chain links TRBV5-1 to TRBJ1-2; TRBD1 aligns across 8 bases. Germline CDR1 and CDR2: SGHRS and YFSETQ. CDR3 length equals 15 residues. Unmatched junction bases numbered 6, after V lost 1 base and J lost 4 bases. The CDR3 is CASSLTGTGVYGYTF. In DNA, the CDR3 is TGCGCCAGCAGCTTGACCGGGACAGGAGTCTATGGCTACACCTTC.

This clonotype has only a few counts. This chain links TRBV10-3 with TRBJ1-2; D gene ambiguous. Germline values: CDR1 ENHRY, CDR2 SYGVKD. V dropped 4 bases and J dropped 5 bases, with 14 bases sitting between them. The CDR3 has 14 residues. CDR3 sequence (DNA): TGTGCCATCAGTGTAGACTACGGATTGTATGGCTACACCTTC. Encoded protein: CAISVDYGLYGYTF.

This clonotype has a count of ten or more. This sequence joins TRBV5-1 and TRBJ1-4; D unclear. The CDR3 is 14 amino acids. Trimming cost V 4 bases and J 4 bases, with 11 bases left between them. CDR1 is SGHRS and CDR2 is YFSETQ in the germline V gene. CDR3 in amino acids: CASSVTSYNEKLFF. The CDR3 DNA sequence: TGCGCCAGCAGCGTTACAAGTTATAATGAAAAACTGTTTTTT. The full variable domain, its missing parts supplied by reference TRBV5-1 and TRBJ1-4, is KAGVTQTPRYLIKTRGQQVTLSCSPISGHRSVSWYQQTPGQGLQFLFEYFSETQRNKGNFPGRFSGRQFSNSRSEMNVSTLELGDSALYLCASSVTSYNEKLFFGSGTQLSVL.

The rearrangement joins TRBV12-3 or TRBV12-4 to TRBJ2-3, with 8 bases that match TRBD2. The CDR3 is 15 residues long. J was trimmed by 3 bases and V by 6 bases; bases with no gene match: 8. CDR3 sequence reads: CASRPGGARTDTQYF. The CDR3 DNA is TGTGCCAGCAGGCCCGGGGGGGCAAGGACAGATACGCAGTATTTT.

This clonotype was detected many times. The rearrangement joins TRBV27 to TRBJ1-5; the D gene is possibly TRBD1 (5 bases). V lost 4 bases and J lost 6, with 22 bases in between. The CDR3 has 17 amino acids. Germline values: CDR1 MNHEY, CDR2 SMNVEV (reference sequence). The CDR3 sequence: CASSSGMTGLRGQPQHF. For the CDR3, the DNA is TGTGCCAGCAGTTCCGGAATGACGGGGCTTCGAGGTCAGCCCCAGCATTTT.

J is TRBJ1-1 and V is TRBV10-3; the match to TRBD1 covers 9 bases. With 6 bases clipped from V and 0 bases from J, the junction kept 8 bases outside the gene matches. Germline CDR1 reads ENHRY; CDR2 reads SYGVKD. There are 16 residues in the CDR3. As DNA, the CDR3 is TGTGCCATCAGAGGGGACAGGGCGACCATGAACACTGAAGCTTTCTTT. Its protein is CAIRGDRATMNTEAFF.

This clonotype was counted a few times. V is TRBV11-2 and J is TRBJ1-1; no clear D gene. In germline, CDR1 is SGHAT, CDR2 FQNNGV. Trimming took 1 base from V and 8 from J, leaving 11 bases between them. This CDR3 region has 13 residues. CDR3 sequence (DNA): TGTGCCAGCAGCTTAGTGGTCCTTGGCGAAGCTTTCTTT. The encoded protein is CASSLVVLGEAFF.

Here the CDR3 DNA reads TGTGCCAGCAGCCCCCAAGGGGGAGGGGCCTACGAGCAGTACTTC. Encoded protein: CASSPQGGGAYEQYF. J is TRBJ2-7 and V is TRBV7-9; a possible D gene is TRBD2 (7 bases). CDR1 and CDR2 (germline): SEHNR, FQNEAQ (reference sequence). Trimming took 5 bases from V and 2 from J, leaving 16 bases between them. This CDR3 has 15 amino acids.

The sample holds many counts of this clonotype. The J gene is TRBJ1-2, the V gene TRBV27; D perhaps matches TRBD1 (5 bases). The CDR3 runs to 14 residues. From germline, CDR1 is MNHEY and CDR2 SMNVEV (reference sequence). Trimming shortened V by 4 bases and J by 9 bases, and 18 bases separated the two germline ends. As DNA, the CDR3 is TGTGCCAGCAGTTGGGGGGATCCTGACGGGAGCTACACCTTC. Its protein product is CASSWGDPDGSYTF.

This clonotype was observed many times. The genes are TRBV10-3 and TRBJ2-2; D perhaps matches TRBD1 (5 bases). The length of the CDR3 is 17 residues. CDR1 is ENHRY, CDR2 SYGVKD, per germline. The germline V and J ends were trimmed by 9 bases and 3 bases, with 23 bases remaining between them. The CDR3 nucleotides read TGTGCCATTTATACTACTGTGCAGGGCAGAGACACCGGGGAGCTGTTTTTT. Amino acids: CAIYTTVQGRDTGELFF.

The chain joins TRBV6-1 to TRBJ1-1; 10 bases are a match to TRBD1. The CDR3 length is 17 residues. CDR1 is MNHNS and CDR2 is SASEGT in the germline V gene. V trimming: 2 bases; J trimming: 0 bases; junction bases outside the gene matches: 6. The chain's CDR3 is CASSERTGGLMNTEAFF. For the CDR3, the DNA is TGTGCCAGCAGTGAACGGACAGGGGGATTAATGAACACTGAAGCTTTCTTT.